These 14 T cell receptor beta chains were all obtained from the same sample, sequenced in a study of beta chain features in type 1 diabetes (dated by TCRdb to 2017 to 2018). Libraries came from the immunoSEQ multiplex PCR assay. The entire isolated RNA was reverse transcribed using the High Capacity cDNA Reverse Transcription Kit, and thus expressed TCRB transcripts were sequenced. Entries here come from immuneACCESS through TCRdb and include only in-frame sequences with V and J called. Some clones fail to appear in such tables; in the studies checked, an unresolved V gene covers under half of the shortfall, and the cause of the remainder is unknown. The table for this sample lists about 160,000 clones; around 8.6% of them were counted only once. The top ten clonotypes cover approximately 0.56% of the sample. These receptors' targets are unknown. The research as a whole found: A moderate but significant shortening of TCRB CDR3 length was observed in type 1 diabetes patients in all four CD4+ subsets.

Sequenced input: central memory CD4+ T cells from blood. Receptor source: a woman aged 18-29 years with type 1 diabetes.

This clone occurred a few times. The chain is built from TRBV7-9 and TRBJ2-7; 8 nucleotides line up with TRBD1. Germline trimming cut 0 bases from V and 5 bases from J; bases unmatched to any gene: 3. The CDR3 totals 14 residues. The V gene's germline CDR1 is SEHNR and CDR2 FQNEAQ (reference sequence). The CDR3 sequence: CASSLAQGVDEQYF. The DNA of the CDR3 is TGTGCCAGCAGCTTAGCACAGGGGGTGGACGAGCAGTACTTC.

This clone was detected a few times. The genes are TRBV7-9 and TRBJ2-1; D might be TRBD1 (6 bases). V lost 5 bases, J lost 5 bases, and 19 bases lay in between. The CDR3 has 16 amino acids. Germline V lookup: CDR1 SEHNR, CDR2 FQNEAQ (reference sequence). CDR3 amino acids: CASSPGVLGADNEQFF. For the CDR3, the DNA is TGTGCCAGCAGCCCAGGGGTACTAGGGGCTGACAATGAGCAGTTCTTC. The variable domain in full, completed from reference TRBV7-9 and TRBJ2-1, reads DTGVSQNPRHKITKRGQNVTFRCDPISEHNRLYWYRQTLGQGPEFLTYFQNEAQLEKSRLLSDRFSAERPKGSFSTLEIQRTEQGDSAMYLCASSPGVLGADNEQFFGPGTRLTVL.

V and J are TRBV5-1 and TRBJ2-3; 9 nucleotides line up with TRBD2. This CDR3 comprises 17 residues. From germline, CDR1 is SGHRS and CDR2 YFSETQ. V lost 0 bases and J lost 0; bases outside the gene matches: 5. As DNA, the CDR3 is TGCGCCAGCAGCTTGGATGCGGGGGGGCCCAGCACAGATACGCAGTATTTT. This gives the protein CASSLDAGGPSTDTQYF.

This CDR3 reads CASSLDRANTEAFF. CDR3 DNA: TGTGCCAGCAGCCTTGACAGGGCGAACACTGAAGCTTTCTTT. This rearrangement joins TRBV7-2 to TRBJ1-1, with 7 bases matching TRBD1. The J segment lost 1 base and the V segment lost 5 bases, leaving 4 bases of the junction unmatched. Germline V gives CDR1 SGHTA, CDR2 FQGNSA. The CDR3 spans 14 residues.

This clone was detected a few times. CDR3 residues: CASSYQGSANTEAFF. CDR3 in DNA: TGTGCCAGCAGTTACCAGGGGTCGGCAAACACTGAAGCTTTCTTT. The V call is TRBV6-5, the J call TRBJ1-1; D might be TRBD1 (6 bases). CDR1 and CDR2 from the germline V gene are MNHEY and SVGAGI. The V end was cut by 2 bases, the J end by 2 bases, with 12 bases between. This CDR3 comprises 15 residues.

This clone was seen more than once but under ten times. The rearrangement links TRBV7-2 to TRBJ2-7; 8 bases agree with TRBD2. In germline, CDR1 is SGHTA, CDR2 FQGNSA. Trimming took 1 base from V and 3 from J; bases not matched to a gene: 2. The CDR3 covers 14 residues. The CDR3, as DNA: TGTGCCAGCAGCTTAGAGGGGACTAGCTACGAGCAGTACTTC. Its translation is CASSLEGTSYEQYF. Full variable domain (missing parts from reference TRBV7-2 and TRBJ2-7): GAGVSQSPSNKVTEKGKDVELRCDPISGHTALYWYRQSLGQGLEFLIYFQGNSAPDKSGLPSDRFSAERTGGSVSTLTIQRTQQEDSAVYLCASSLEGTSYEQYFGPGTRLTVT.

This clone was observed a handful of times. The V and J genes are TRBV7-2 and TRBJ2-3; D is unresolved. Germline V lookup: CDR1 SGHTA, CDR2 FQGNSA. The V end lost 5 bases, the J end lost 4 bases, and 7 bases lay between the germline ends. The CDR3 is 12 amino acids. DNA of the CDR3: TGTGCCAGCAGCGTCATTCCAGATACGCAGTATTTT. This translates into CASSVIPDTQYF.

This clone was picked up a small number of times. The V call is TRBV28, the J call TRBJ2-4; 11 nucleotides align to TRBD2. The CDR3 has 17 amino acids. With V trimmed by 6 bases and J by 2 bases, 9 bases remained unmatched. Germline V gene data show CDR1 as MDHEN and CDR2 as SYDVKM. The CDR3 loop reads CASSSLSGRAPKNIQYF. The CDR3 region has the DNA TGTGCCAGCAGCTCCCTTAGCGGGAGGGCCCCCAAAAACATTCAGTACTTC.

This rearrangement joins TRBV5-4 to TRBJ2-5; 14 nucleotides line up with TRBD2. Germline CDR1 SGHNT, CDR2 YYREEE (reference sequence). The CDR3 runs to 15 residues. Trimming took 0 bases from V and 8 from J; bases not matched to a gene: 3. The CDR3 nucleotides read TGTGCCAGCAGCTTGGGCGGACTAGCGGGAGGAACCCAGTACTTC. Its protein is CASSLGGLAGGTQYF.

J is TRBJ2-5 and V is TRBV7-2; D might be TRBD2 (6 bases). Germline lookup yields CDR1 SGHTA and CDR2 FQGNSA. The CDR3 is made up of 14 amino acids. Trimming stripped 5 bases from V and 5 bases from J, with 15 bases between. The DNA of the CDR3 is TGTGCCAGCAGCCGATTTAGCGGAAGGGAGACCCAGTACTTC. Translated, it gives CASSRFSGRETQYF.

This clone was seen more than once but under ten times. The V gene is TRBV18, the J gene TRBJ2-1, with 10 bases matching TRBD2. V trimming: 0 bases; J trimming: 5 bases; junction bases outside the gene matches: 7. The CDR3 is 17 residues long. Germline CDR1 is KGHSH and CDR2 is LQKENI. The CDR3 region is CASSPPSSGGMNNEQFF. CDR3 bases: TGTGCCAGCTCACCACCCTCTAGCGGGGGTATGAACAATGAGCAGTTCTTC.

The gene calls are TRBV29-1 and TRBJ2-5; maybe TRBD1 (5 bases). This CDR3 contains 11 residues. Trimming cost V 7 bases and J 5 bases, with 11 bases left between them. In germline, CDR1 is SQVTM, CDR2 ANQGSEA. This chain's CDR3 is CSAGPQETQYF. The CDR3, as DNA: TGCAGCGCAGGGCCGCAGGAGACCCAGTACTTC.

There are a few counts of this clone. The chain employs TRBV5-1 and TRBJ1-2; D might be TRBD1 (6 bases). The V end was cut by 5 bases, the J end by 6 bases, with 14 bases between. From germline, CDR1 is SGHRS and CDR2 YFSETQ. This CDR3 spans 13 amino acids. The CDR3 sequence is CASRKQGSDGYTF. The CDR3 bases are TGCGCCAGCAGGAAACAGGGAAGCGATGGCTACACCTTC.

The sample holds a few counts of this clone. The chain employs TRBV29-1 and TRBJ1-4; TRBD1 might be the D (6 bases). Germline V gene sequence: CDR1 SQVTM, CDR2 ANQGSEA. V was shortened by 4 bases and J by 7 bases, with 10 bases between the two germline ends. This CDR3 contains 12 residues. The CDR3 region has the DNA TGCAGCGTTGTACAGGGATCTGAAAAACTGTTTTTT. Translation: CSVVQGSEKLFF. The whole variable domain, remainder taken from reference TRBV29-1 and TRBJ1-4, is SAVISQKPSRDICQRGTSLTIQCQVDSQVTMMFWYRQQPGQSLTLIATANQGSEATYESGFVIDKFPISRPNLTFSTLTVSNMSPEDSSIYLCSVVQGSEKLFFGSGTQLSVL.